This T cell receptor (beta chain) was sequenced during a study of human T cells and chemical hapten exposure. Across the whole study: Slight differences in pooled library volume were the main source of varying TCR yields across samples. Study-wide findings and caveats: Expanded TCR counts at PT1 went up together with patch test score, a positive correlation.

Documented time point: patch test 2, 6 weeks after DPC sensitization. The sample's treatment: therapeutic diphenylcyclopropenone sensitization with weekly scalp DPC. One entry per CDR3 protein, called by TCRdb with MiXCR from the RACE reads. The table lists 85,000 to 95,000 distinct CDR3 sequences, approximately 11% of them singletons. This clonotype was seen more than once but under ten times. Its specificity is not known. The clonotype was recovered from a man aged 35 to 55 with alopecia areata. Some clones in this sample may be carry-over from other donors' samples. The starting material was whole blood, obtained in connection with sensitization to the hapten diphenylcyclopropenone (DPC).

The CDR3: CASSVVPGGPGEQFF. The CDR3 nucleotides are TGTGCCAGCAGCGTAGTACCGGGAGGGCCCGGTGAGCAGTTCTTC. The chain has TRBV9 and TRBJ2-1; TRBD2 agrees at 8 bases. The length of the CDR3 is 15 residues. V lost 0 bases to trimming and J lost 9 bases; unmatched junction nucleotides: 8. Germline-derived CDR1 and CDR2 are SGDLS and YYNGEE. Full variable domain (outside the CDR3, taken from reference TRBV9 and TRBJ2-1): DSGVTQTPKHLITATGQRVTLRCSPRSGDLSVYWYQQSLDQGLQFLIQYYNGEERAKGNILERFSAQQFPDLHSELNLSSLELGDSALYFCASSVVPGGPGEQFFGPGTRLTVL.